This TCR beta chain was documented in a study of regulatory T cells in long-lasting Graves disease. As to time point: newly diagnosed GD, antithyroid drugs for less than 3 months. There was RNA extracted from PBMCs, and the TCR library was made from it. Clinicians diagnosed Graves' disease using American Thyroid Association guidelines. This clonotype was seen a few times. The antigen remains undetermined. A junction end diverges from the germline sequence, so it may reflect a read error. Germline CDR1 reads SEHNR; CDR2 reads FQNEAQ (reference sequence). The CDR3 spans 12 residues. iRepertoire HTBI primers and Arm-PCR of CDR3 regions built TCR beta libraries. As originally analysed: The identification of approximately 62 TRBV and some 15 TRBJ segments was made across samples. TCRdb called the multiplex PCR reads again in MiXCR, with one record for every CDR3 protein. These V and J calls are TCRdb output, not the study's own analysis. The sample consists of 300,000 to 400,000 distinct CDR3 sequences, roughly 16% of them appearing once.

Findings and limits, study-wide: Lower TCR diversity was seen in persistent Graves' patients than in newly diagnosed ones. Favored usage of TRBV28, TRBJ1-2 and TRBJ2-5 was recorded in persistent disease.

The chain recombines TRBV7-9 with TRBJ2-2; D ambiguous. The sample here was peripheral blood mononuclear cells (PBMCs), taken at new diagnosis, from a patient treated with antithyroid drugs. This TCR was sampled from a female donor with Graves disease. DNA of the CDR3: TGCGCCAGCAGCCACAGTCCCGGGGAGCTGTTTTTT. Protein product: CASSHSPGELFF.